The 5 T cell receptor beta chains given below trace back to one sample, sequenced in a study of cytotoxic CD8 clonotypes in ibrutinib-treated CLL. Profiled with immunoSEQ multiplex PCR; TCRdb holds only in-frame clones, not every one. The top ten clones hold under 8.5% of a sample with around 310,000 clones, more than 65% of them seen once. The material sequenced was PBMCs, taken before ibrutinib treatment. The receptors originated from a human donor with chronic lymphocytic leukemia.

CDR3 DNA sequence: TGTGCCAGTAGTATAGCGGATATCGGAGCGCAGTATTTT. It translates to CASSIADIGAQYF. The chain couples TRBV19 to TRBJ2-3; unclear D gene. The V gene lost 1 base and the J gene lost 10 bases, with 12 bases spanning the gap. This CDR3 is built from 13 residues. Germline values: CDR1 LNHDA, CDR2 SQIVND (reference sequence).

The chain carries TRBV9 and TRBJ1-2; D is undetermined. The germline gives CDR1 SGDLS, CDR2 YYNGEE. The CDR3 loop spans 14 amino acids. V was pared by 0 bases and J by 1 base, with 7 bases between. CDR3 residues: CASSVGAVNYGYTF. The CDR3 nucleotides are TGTGCCAGCAGCGTAGGTGCGGTTAACTATGGCTACACCTTC.

The chain is built from TRBV5-1 and TRBJ1-2; 8 bases fit TRBD1. Germline loops: CDR1 SGHRS, CDR2 YFSETQ. The V and J ends lost 0 bases and 5 bases, in that order; junction bases with no gene match: 6. The CDR3 consists of 15 residues. CDR3 sequence: CASSLEGGQEYGYTF. The CDR3 region has the DNA TGCGCCAGCAGCTTGGAGGGGGGACAGGAATATGGCTACACCTTC. Full variable domain (rest looked up from reference TRBV5-1 and TRBJ1-2): KAGVTQTPRYLIKTRGQQVTLSCSPISGHRSVSWYQQTPGQGLQFLFEYFSETQRNKGNFPGRFSGRQFSNSRSEMNVSTLELGDSALYLCASSLEGGQEYGYTFGSGTRLTVV.

This chain joins TRBV28 and TRBJ1-5, with D perhaps matching TRBD1 (6 bases). Trimming removed 5 bases from V and 5 bases from J, with 13 bases in between. The CDR3 contains 14 residues. Per the germline V gene, CDR1 is MDHEN and CDR2 is SYDVKM. CDR3 amino acids: CASSEQGWDQPQHF. For the CDR3, the DNA is TGTGCCAGCAGTGAACAGGGCTGGGATCAGCCCCAGCATTTT. Filled out from reference TRBV28 and TRBJ1-5, the complete variable domain reads DVKVTQSSRYLVKRTGEKVFLECVQDMDHENMFWYRQDPGLGLRLIYFSYDVKMKEKGDIPEGYSVSREKKERFSLILESASTNQTSMYLCASSEQGWDQPQHFGDGTRLSIL.

This chain joins TRBV6-5 and TRBJ2-1; 11 positions match TRBD2. CDR1 and CDR2 from the germline V gene are MNHEY and SVGAGI. The length of the CDR3 is 16 residues. The trim removed 4 bases at V and 3 bases at J, leaving 5 bases unmatched. This CDR3 is CASSSPSGRFYNEQFF. In nucleotides, the CDR3 is TGTGCCAGCAGTTCACCTAGCGGGAGGTTCTACAATGAGCAGTTCTTC.